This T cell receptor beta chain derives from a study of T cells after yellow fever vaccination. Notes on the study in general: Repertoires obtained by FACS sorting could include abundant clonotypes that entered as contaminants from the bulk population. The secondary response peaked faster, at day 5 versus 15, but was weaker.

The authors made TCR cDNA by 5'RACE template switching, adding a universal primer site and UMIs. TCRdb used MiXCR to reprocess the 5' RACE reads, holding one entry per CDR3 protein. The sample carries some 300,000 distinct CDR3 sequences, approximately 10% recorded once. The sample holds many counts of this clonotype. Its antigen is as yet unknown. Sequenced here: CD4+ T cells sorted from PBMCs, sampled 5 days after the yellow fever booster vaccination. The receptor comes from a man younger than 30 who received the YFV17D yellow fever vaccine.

The CDR3 sequence: CASSLGQGLDRELFF. CDR3 nucleotides: TGCGCCAGCAGCCTAGGACAAGGGTTAGACCGGGAGCTGTTTTTT. The chain has TRBV5-1 and TRBJ2-2, with D perhaps matching TRBD1 (5 bases). Between the trimmed V and J ends, which lost 4 bases and 9 bases, there was a span of 19 bases. Germline assignment: CDR1 SGHRS and CDR2 YFSETQ. This CDR3 has 15 amino acids. Supplemented by reference TRBV5-1 and TRBJ2-2, the full variable domain reads KAGVTQTPRYLIKTRGQQVTLSCSPISGHRSVSWYQQTPGQGLQFLFEYFSETQRNKGNFPGRFSGRQFSNSRSEMNVSTLELGDSALYLCASSLGQGLDRELFFGEGSRLTVL.